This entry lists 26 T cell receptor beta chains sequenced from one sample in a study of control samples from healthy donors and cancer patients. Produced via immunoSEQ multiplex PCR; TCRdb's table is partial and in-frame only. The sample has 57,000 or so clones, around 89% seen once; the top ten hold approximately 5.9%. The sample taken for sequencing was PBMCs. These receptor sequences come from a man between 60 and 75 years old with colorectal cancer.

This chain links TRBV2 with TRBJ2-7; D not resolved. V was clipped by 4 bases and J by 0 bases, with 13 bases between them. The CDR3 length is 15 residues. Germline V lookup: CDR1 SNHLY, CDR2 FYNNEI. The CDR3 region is CASSATYLTSYEQYF. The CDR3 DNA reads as TGTGCCAGCAGTGCGACGTACTTAACCTCCTACGAGCAGTACTTC.

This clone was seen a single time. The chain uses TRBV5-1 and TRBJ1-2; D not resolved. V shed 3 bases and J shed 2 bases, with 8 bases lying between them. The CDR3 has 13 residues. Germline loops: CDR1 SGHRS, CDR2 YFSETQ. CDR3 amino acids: CASSYAENYGYTF. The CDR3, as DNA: TGCGCCAGCAGCTATGCTGAGAACTATGGCTACACCTTC.

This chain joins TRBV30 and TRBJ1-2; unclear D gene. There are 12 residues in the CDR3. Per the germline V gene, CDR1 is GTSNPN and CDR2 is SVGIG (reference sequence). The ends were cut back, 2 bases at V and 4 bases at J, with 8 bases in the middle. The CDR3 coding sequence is TGTGCCTGGAGTCACAGAACCTATGGCTACACCTTC. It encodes CAWSHRTYGYTF. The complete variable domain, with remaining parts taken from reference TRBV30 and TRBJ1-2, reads SQTIHQWPATLVQPVGSPLSLECTVEGTSNPNLYWYRQAAGRGLQLLFYSVGIGQISSEVPQNLSASRPQDRQFILSSKKLLLSDSGFYLCAWSHRTYGYTFGSGTRLTVV.

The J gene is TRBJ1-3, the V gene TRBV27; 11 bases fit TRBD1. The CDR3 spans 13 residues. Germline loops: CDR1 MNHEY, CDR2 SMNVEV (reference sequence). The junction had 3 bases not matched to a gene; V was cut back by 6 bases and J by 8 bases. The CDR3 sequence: CASSRDRGYTIYF. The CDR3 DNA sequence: TGTGCCAGCAGCCGGGACAGGGGGTACACCATATATTTT.

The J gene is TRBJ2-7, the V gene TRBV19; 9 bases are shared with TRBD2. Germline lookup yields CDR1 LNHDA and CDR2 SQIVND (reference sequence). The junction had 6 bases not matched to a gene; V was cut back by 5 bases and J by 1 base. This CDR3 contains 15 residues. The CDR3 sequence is CASSSASGASYEQYF. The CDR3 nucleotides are TGTGCCAGTAGTTCCGCTAGCGGGGCGTCCTACGAGCAGTACTTC.

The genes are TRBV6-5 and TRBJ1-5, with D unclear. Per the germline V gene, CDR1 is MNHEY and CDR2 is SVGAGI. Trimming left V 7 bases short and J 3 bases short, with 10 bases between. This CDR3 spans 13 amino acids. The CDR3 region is CASMEQLNQPQHF. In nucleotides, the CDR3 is TGTGCCAGCATGGAACAGCTCAATCAGCCCCAGCATTTT.

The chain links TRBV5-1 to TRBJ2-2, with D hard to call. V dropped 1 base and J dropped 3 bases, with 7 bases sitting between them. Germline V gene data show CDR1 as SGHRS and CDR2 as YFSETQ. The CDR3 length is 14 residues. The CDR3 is CASSLLPDTGELFF. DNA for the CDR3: TGCGCCAGCAGCTTGTTGCCGGACACCGGGGAGCTGTTTTTT.

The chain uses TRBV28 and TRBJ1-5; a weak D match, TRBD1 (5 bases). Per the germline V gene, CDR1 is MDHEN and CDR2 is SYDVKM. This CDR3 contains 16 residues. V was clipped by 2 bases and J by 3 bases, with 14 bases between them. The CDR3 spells CASSLLRRQNNQPQHF. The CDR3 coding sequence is TGTGCCAGCAGTTTACTGCGAAGACAGAACAATCAGCCCCAGCATTTT.

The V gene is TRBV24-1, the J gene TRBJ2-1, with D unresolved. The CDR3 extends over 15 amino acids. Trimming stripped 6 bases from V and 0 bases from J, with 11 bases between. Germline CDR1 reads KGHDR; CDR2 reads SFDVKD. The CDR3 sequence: CATSNGVSSYNEQFF. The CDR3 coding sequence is TGTGCCACCAGTAATGGAGTTTCCTCCTACAATGAGCAGTTCTTC.

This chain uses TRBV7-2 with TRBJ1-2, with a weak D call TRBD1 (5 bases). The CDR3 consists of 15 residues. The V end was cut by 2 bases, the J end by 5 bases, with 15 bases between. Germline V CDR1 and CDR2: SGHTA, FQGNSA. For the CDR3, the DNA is TGTGCCAGCAGCTTACGGCGTGGGGGGGGATATGGCTACACCTTC. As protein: CASSLRRGGGYGYTF.

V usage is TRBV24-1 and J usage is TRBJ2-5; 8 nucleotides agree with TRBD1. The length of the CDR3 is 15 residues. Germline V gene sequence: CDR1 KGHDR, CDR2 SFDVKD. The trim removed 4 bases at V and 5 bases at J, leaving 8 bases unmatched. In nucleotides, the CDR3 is TGTGCCACCAGTGAGGGTGGACAGGGTTCGGAGACCCAGTACTTC. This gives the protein CATSEGGQGSETQYF.

CDR3 coding DNA: TGTGCCAGCAGCTTACGGAGCAATCAGCCCCAGCATTTT. It encodes CASSLRSNQPQHF. The gene calls are TRBV7-8 and TRBJ1-5; no reliable D call. The V gene's germline CDR1 is SGHVS and CDR2 FQNEAQ. V lost 2 bases to trimming and J lost 1 base, with 3 bases between them. The CDR3 is 13 amino acids.

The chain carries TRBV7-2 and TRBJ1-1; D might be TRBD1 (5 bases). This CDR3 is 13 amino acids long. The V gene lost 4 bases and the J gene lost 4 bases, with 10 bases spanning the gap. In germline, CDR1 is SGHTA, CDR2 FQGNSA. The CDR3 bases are TGTGCCAGCAGCTCCCGTAGGGGCACTGAAGCTTTCTTT. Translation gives CASSSRRGTEAFF. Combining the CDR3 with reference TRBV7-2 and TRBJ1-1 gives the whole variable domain GAGVSQSPSNKVTEKGKDVELRCDPISGHTALYWYRQSLGQGLEFLIYFQGNSAPDKSGLPSDRFSAERTGGSVSTLTIQRTQQEDSAVYLCASSSRRGTEAFFGQGTRLTVV.

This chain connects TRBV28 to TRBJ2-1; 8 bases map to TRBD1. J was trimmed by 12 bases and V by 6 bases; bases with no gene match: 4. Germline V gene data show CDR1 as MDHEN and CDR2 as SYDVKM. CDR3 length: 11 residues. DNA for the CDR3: TGTGCCAGCAGCTCCGGGACAGGGCAGTTCTTC. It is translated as CASSSGTGQFF. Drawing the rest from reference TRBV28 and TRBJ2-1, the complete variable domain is DVKVTQSSRYLVKRTGEKVFLECVQDMDHENMFWYRQDPGLGLRLIYFSYDVKMKEKGDIPEGYSVSREKKERFSLILESASTNQTSMYLCASSSGTGQFFGPGTRLTVL.

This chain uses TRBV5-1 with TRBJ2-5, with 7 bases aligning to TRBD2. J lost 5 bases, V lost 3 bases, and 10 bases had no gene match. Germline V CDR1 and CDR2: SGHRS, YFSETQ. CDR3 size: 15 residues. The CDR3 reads CASSSLLAASETQYF. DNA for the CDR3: TGCGCCAGCAGCTCCCTCCTAGCGGCCAGTGAGACCCAGTACTTC.

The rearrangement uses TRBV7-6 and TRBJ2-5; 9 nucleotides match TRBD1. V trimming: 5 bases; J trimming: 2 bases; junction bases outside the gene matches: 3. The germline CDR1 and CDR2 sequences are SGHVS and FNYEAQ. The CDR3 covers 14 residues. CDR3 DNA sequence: TGTGCCAGCAGCAGGGACAGGGTACAAGAGACCCAGTACTTC. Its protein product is CASSRDRVQETQYF.

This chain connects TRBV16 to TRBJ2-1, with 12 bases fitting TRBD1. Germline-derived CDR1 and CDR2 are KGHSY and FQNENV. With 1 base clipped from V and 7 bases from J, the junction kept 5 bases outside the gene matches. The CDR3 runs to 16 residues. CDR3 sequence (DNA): TGTGCCAGCAGCCAATTTAGGGACAGGGGGCTGAATGAGCAGTTCTTC. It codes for CASSQFRDRGLNEQFF.

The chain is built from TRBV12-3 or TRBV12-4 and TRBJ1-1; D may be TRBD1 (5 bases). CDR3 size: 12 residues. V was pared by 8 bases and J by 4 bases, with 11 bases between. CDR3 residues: CASSAGGTEAFF. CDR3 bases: TGTGCCAGCTCGGCCGGGGGCACTGAAGCTTTCTTT.

The CDR3 DNA is TGTGCCAGCAGCCGCGGGGGGGCAGGATACAATGAGCAGTTCTTC. It yields the protein CASSRGGAGYNEQFF. The chain has TRBV7-2 and TRBJ2-1; 9 bases match TRBD2. The V segment lost 5 bases and the J segment 4 bases; nucleotides outside the gene matches: 6. Germline CDR1 is SGHTA and CDR2 is FQGNSA. The CDR3 extends over 15 amino acids.

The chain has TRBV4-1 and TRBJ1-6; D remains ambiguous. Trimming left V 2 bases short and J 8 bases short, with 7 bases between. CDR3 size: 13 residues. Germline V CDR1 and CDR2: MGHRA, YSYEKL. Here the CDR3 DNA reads TGCGCCAGCAGCCAACCGTGGGATTCACCCCTCCACTTT. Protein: CASSQPWDSPLHF.

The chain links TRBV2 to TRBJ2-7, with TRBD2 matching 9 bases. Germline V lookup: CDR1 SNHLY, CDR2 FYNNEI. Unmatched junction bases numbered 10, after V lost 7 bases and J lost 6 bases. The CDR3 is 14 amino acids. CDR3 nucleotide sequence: TGTGCCAGCAATACGGGACTAGCTAGGGGCGAGCAGTACTTC. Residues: CASNTGLARGEQYF. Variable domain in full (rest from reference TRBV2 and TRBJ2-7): EPEVTQTPSHQVTQMGQEVILRCVPISNHLYFYWYRQILGQKVEFLVSFYNNEISEKSEIFDDQFSVERPDGSNFTLKIRSTKLEDSAMYFCASNTGLARGEQYFGPGTRLTVT.

The CDR3 loop reads CASSHPPGQNQPQHF. The DNA for the CDR3 is TGCGCCAGCAGCCACCCTCCGGGTCAGAATCAGCCCCAGCATTTT. The chain couples TRBV4-1 to TRBJ1-5; D is unclear. The V and J ends lost 3 bases and 4 bases respectively, with 13 bases between them. This CDR3 spans 15 amino acids. CDR1 and CDR2 from the germline V gene are MGHRA and YSYEKL.

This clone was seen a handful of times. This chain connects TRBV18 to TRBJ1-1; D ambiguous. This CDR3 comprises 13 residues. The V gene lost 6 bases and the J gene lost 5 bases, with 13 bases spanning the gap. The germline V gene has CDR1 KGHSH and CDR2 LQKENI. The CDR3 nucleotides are TGTGCCAGCTCGTCGGCGGGTAGTACTGAAGCTTTCTTT. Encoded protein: CASSSAGSTEAFF.

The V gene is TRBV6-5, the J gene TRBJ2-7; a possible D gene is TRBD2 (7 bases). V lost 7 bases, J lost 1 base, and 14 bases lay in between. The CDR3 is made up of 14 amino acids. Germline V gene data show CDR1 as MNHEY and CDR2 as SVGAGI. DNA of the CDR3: TGTGCCAGCACCCCGGGGGGCTTGTCCTACGAGCAGTACTTC. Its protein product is CASTPGGLSYEQYF.

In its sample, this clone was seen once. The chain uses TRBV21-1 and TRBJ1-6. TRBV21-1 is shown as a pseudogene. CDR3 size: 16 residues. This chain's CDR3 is CASSARAPVYNSPLHF. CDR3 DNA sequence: TGTGCCAGCAGCGCAAGGGCCCCAGTTTATAATTCACCCCTCCACTTT.

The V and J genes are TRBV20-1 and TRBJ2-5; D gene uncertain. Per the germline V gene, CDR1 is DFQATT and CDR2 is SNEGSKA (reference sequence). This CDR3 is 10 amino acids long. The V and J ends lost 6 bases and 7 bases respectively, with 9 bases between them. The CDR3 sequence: CSAPLGTQYF. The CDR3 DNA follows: TGCAGTGCCCCCTTAGGGACCCAGTACTTC.